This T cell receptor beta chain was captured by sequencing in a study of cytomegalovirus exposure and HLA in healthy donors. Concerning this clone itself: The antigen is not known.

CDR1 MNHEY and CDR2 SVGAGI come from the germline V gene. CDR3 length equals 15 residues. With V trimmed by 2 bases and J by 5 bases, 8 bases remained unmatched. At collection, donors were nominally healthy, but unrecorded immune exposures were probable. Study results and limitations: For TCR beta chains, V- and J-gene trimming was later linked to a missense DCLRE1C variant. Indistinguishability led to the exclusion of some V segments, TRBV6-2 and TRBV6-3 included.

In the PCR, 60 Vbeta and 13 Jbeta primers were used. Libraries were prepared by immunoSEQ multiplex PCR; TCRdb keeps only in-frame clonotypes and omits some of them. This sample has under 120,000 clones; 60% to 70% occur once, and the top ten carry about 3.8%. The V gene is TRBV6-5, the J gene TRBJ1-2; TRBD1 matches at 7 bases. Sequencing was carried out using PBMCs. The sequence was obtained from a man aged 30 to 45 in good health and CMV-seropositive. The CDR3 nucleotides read TGTGCCAGCAGTTACCAGGGACAGTCGGGGTATGGCTACACCTTC. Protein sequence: CASSYQGQSGYGYTF.